The clone carrying this T cell receptor (beta chain) was seen a handful of times. Its antigen remains unidentified. V was cut by 2 bases and J by 1 base, with 11 bases left in between. This CDR3 has 15 amino acids. Individual cDNA molecules each received unique molecular identifiers attached to them. TCRdb reprocessed the 5' RACE reads via MiXCR and lists one record per CDR3 protein. The sample holds 50,000 to 55,000 distinct CDR3 sequences; more than 9% are singletons and the top ten take 4% to 4.5%. This entry comes from a study of early T cells in non-severe SARS-CoV-2 infection. Study at large: The input, bulk RNA from unsorted whole blood, was sequenced, and chains were unpaired.

Study findings and constraints: VDJdb matching, biased toward anti-spike CD8 responses, missed private and CD4 specificities.

The sample comprised whole blood. The chain employs TRBV12-3 or TRBV12-4 and TRBJ1-1; D is undetermined. The sequence was obtained from an adult who was a healthcare worker with PCR-confirmed SARS-CoV-2 infection or an uninfected control (not recorded which). The CDR3 loop reads CASSLFVGENTEAFF. The CDR3 DNA follows: TGTGCCAGCAGTTTATTCGTTGGGGAGAACACTGAAGCTTTCTTT.